In its sample, the clone carrying this TCR beta chain was seen a few times. Unique molecular identifiers were incorporated when the TCRbeta library was constructed. TCRdb ran MiXCR on the PCR reads and lists one entry per CDR3 protein. The repertoire holds about 540,000 distinct CDR3 sequences, with about a sixth as singletons. The data originate from a study of T-cell reconstitution after alpha-beta-depleted transplantation in children. Germline V gene sequence: CDR1 SGHTA, CDR2 FQGTGA. V lost 5 bases, J lost 5 bases, and 10 bases stayed unmatched. There are 16 residues in the CDR3. The receptor was derived from a human donor who donated a stem cell graft to a child with acute lymphoblastic leukemia. Sequencing used PBMCs from the stem cell graft donor, obtained from the stem cell graft. The genes are TRBV7-3 and TRBJ2-1, with 9 bases fitting TRBD2. The CDR3 spells CASSPKGREGNNEQFF. The CDR3 DNA is TGTGCCAGCAGCCCTAAGGGGCGGGAGGGAAACAATGAGCAGTTCTTC.